This TCR beta chain is drawn from a study of T cells in Graves' hyperthyroidism and ophthalmopathy. Turning to the study itself: It was at initial diagnosis, before any treatment, that peripheral blood was collected.

General study points: Median prediction lead before ophthalmopathy onset was 5 to 7 months with the model.

Amplification yielded TCR beta CDR3 regions, with RNA transcripts as the source. A first-round RT-PCR of the TCR CDR3 used the HTBI primer set. TCRdb processed the multiplex PCR reads anew with MiXCR; each CDR3 protein has one entry. In the table there are some 500,000 distinct CDR3 sequences, around 15% of which are singletons. Worth noting for this clonotype: Its matching antigen is unknown.

This clonotype originated in a woman younger than 45 with Graves' ophthalmopathy. The sample was blood.

The CDR3 spells CASSSHGLAGDNEQFF. CDR3 in DNA: TGTGCCAGCAGCTCCCATGGACTAGCGGGGGACAATGAGCAGTTCTTC. This chain joins TRBV7-9 and TRBJ2-1; TRBD2 matches 13 bases. The CDR3 covers 16 residues. J gave up 5 bases and V 4 bases, and 5 bases lay outside the gene matches. Germline V gene data show CDR1 as SEHNR and CDR2 as FQNEAQ (reference sequence).